This T cell receptor beta chain is drawn from a study of T cells in Graves' hyperthyroidism and ophthalmopathy. The study, taken as a whole, reports: Most clonotypes expanded in thyroid above 0.001 were likewise present in blood.

Graves' hyperthyroidism was deemed stable absent ophthalmopathy progression within 18 months. Among the patients, aged 18 to 65, hyperthyroidism was newly diagnosed and had lasted under 2 months. Concerning this clonotype itself: As yet, its antigen is unknown.

V was trimmed by 3 bases and J by 4 bases, leaving 9 bases between them. CDR1 and CDR2 from the germline V gene are LGHNA and YSLEER. This CDR3 spans 13 amino acids. TCR beta CDR3 regions were amplified from RNA transcripts. TCR CDR3 underwent first-round RT-PCR with the HTBI primer set. TCRdb reprocessed the multiplex PCR reads via MiXCR and lists one record per CDR3 protein. The sample includes 750,000 to 900,000 distinct CDR3 sequences, roughly 40% of them seen just once. The TCR originated in a young man with Graves' hyperthyroidism. Input material: blood. The chain is built from TRBV4-3 and TRBJ2-5; D ambiguous. The CDR3 loop reads CASSQLLLETQYF. In DNA form, the CDR3 reads TGCGCCAGCAGCCAGCTGCTGCTAGAGACCCAGTACTTC.